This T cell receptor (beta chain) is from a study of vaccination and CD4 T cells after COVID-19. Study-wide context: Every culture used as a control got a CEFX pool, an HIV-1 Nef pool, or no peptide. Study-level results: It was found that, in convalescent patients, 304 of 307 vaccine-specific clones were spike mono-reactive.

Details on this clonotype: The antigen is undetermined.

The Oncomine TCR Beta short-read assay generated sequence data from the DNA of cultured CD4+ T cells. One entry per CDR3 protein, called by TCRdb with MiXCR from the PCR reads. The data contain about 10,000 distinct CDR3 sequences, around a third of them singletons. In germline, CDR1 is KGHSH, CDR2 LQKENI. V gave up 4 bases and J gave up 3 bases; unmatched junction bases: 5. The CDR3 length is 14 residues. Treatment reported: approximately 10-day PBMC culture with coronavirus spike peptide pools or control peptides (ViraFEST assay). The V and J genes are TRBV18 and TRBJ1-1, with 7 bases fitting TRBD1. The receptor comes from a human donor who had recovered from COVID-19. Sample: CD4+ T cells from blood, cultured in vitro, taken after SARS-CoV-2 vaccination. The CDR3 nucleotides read TGTGCCAGCTCACTTGACAGGGCGGACACTGAAGCTTTCTTT. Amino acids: CASSLDRADTEAFF. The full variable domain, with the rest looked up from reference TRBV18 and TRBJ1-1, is NAGVMQNPRHLVRRRGQEARLRCSPMKGHSHVYWYRQLPEEGLKFMVYLQKENIIDESGMPKERFSAEFPKEGPSILRIQQVVRGDSAAYFCASSLDRADTEAFFGQGTRLTVV.